Listed below are T cell receptor beta chains from one sample, sequenced in a study of T-cell memory formation after mild COVID-19. Each CDR3 protein is one row after TCRdb ran MiXCR on the 5' RACE reads. The sample carries roughly 130,000 distinct CDR3 sequences, roughly 6% recorded once. Sequencing was performed on PBMCs or a T cell subset sorted from them (not recorded which). The receptors come from an adult woman who had mild COVID-19 (a few samples of this study predate the infection). Cell type and time point are not known. Each CDR3 is given with its conserved first and last residue. The D gene is left open where the match is weak. Size tells how often a clone was seen (once, few, many) or the class of an expanded clone, and some rows leave it out.

j_call | v_call | clone_size | d_call | cdr3_aa | cdr3_nt
TRBJ1-5 | TRBV5-1 | few | . | CASSWTVNQPQHF | TGCGCCAGCAGCTGGACAGTGAATCAGCCCCAGCATTTT
TRBJ1-1 | TRBV20-1 | few | . | CSARSGSLNTEAFF | TGCAGTGCTAGATCGGGCAGCCTGAACACTGAAGCTTTCTTT
TRBJ2-3 | TRBV5-1 | many | TRBD2 | CASSPGLAGLSDTQYF | TGCGCCAGCAGCCCGGGACTAGCGGGACTTTCCGATACGCAGTATTTT
TRBJ1-4 | TRBV7-3 | . | . | CASSRGAGIHEKLFF | TGTGCCAGCAGCCGGGGGGCGGGAATCCATGAAAAACTGTTTTTT
TRBJ2-3 | TRBV5-4 | . | . | CASSDLSRTRDTQYF | TGTGCCAGCAGCGACTTATCCCGCACACGAGATACGCAGTATTTT
TRBJ2-7 | TRBV4-1 | . | TRBD1 | CASSQTGGIHEQYF | TGCGCCAGCAGCCAGACAGGGGGCATACACGAGCAGTACTTC
TRBJ2-5 | TRBV9 | many | . | CASSASGQVYQETQYF | TGTGCCAGCAGTGCCTCGGGGCAGGTCTACCAAGAGACCCAGTACTTC
TRBJ1-2 | TRBV7-9 | few | . | CASSSSVRGYTF | TGTGCCAGCAGCTCCTCCGTCCGTGGCTACACCTTC
TRBJ1-1 | TRBV24-1 | many | . | CATSSGGPYTEAFF | TGTGCCACCAGTTCAGGAGGGCCTTACACTGAAGCTTTCTTT
TRBJ1-1 | TRBV3-1 | many | . | CASSRTEAFF | TGTGCCAGCAGCCGGACTGAAGCTTTCTTT
TRBJ2-7 | TRBV3-1 | . | . | CASSLRGAPEQYF | TGTGCCAGCAGCCTCCGTGGGGCCCCAGAGCAGTACTTC
TRBJ2-5 | TRBV7-2 | many | . | CASSLASKERETQYF | TGTGCCAGCAGCTTAGCCTCTAAGGAGCGGGAGACCCAGTACTTC
TRBJ2-7 | TRBV12-3/TRBV12-4 | many | TRBD1 | CASSYTGGASYEQYF | TGTGCCAGCAGTTATACAGGGGGCGCATCGTACGAGCAGTACTTC
TRBJ2-5 | TRBV7-2 | many | TRBD1 | CASSWDRRETQYF | TGTGCCAGCAGCTGGGACAGGAGAGAGACCCAGTACTTC
TRBJ2-7 | TRBV7-2 | few | . | CASSFHSGPYEQYF | TGTGCCAGCAGCTTTCATAGCGGACCCTACGAGCAGTACTTC
TRBJ2-3 | TRBV5-1 | . | . | CASSGSTTDTQYF | TGCGCCAGCAGCGGATCGACAACAGATACGCAGTATTTT
TRBJ2-3 | TRBV6-1 | few | . | CASSLTGGATDTQYF | TGTGCCAGCAGTTTAACCGGAGGGGCCACAGATACGCAGTATTTT
TRBJ2-1 | TRBV15 | many | TRBD2 | CATSPGGSSYNEQFF | TGTGCCACCAGCCCCGGCGGGAGCTCCTACAATGAGCAGTTCTTC
TRBJ1-4 | TRBV20-1 | many | TRBD1 | CSARDRTGGREKLFF | TGCAGTGCTAGAGATCGGACAGGGGGCCGTGAAAAACTGTTTTTT
TRBJ2-5 | TRBV5-1 | . | TRBD2 | CASSLAGDQETQYF | TGCGCCAGCAGTTTAGCGGGGGACCAAGAGACCCAGTACTTC
TRBJ2-3 | TRBV6-6 | . | TRBD2 | CASSPSGRTDTQYF | TGTGCCAGCAGTCCTAGCGGTCGCACAGATACGCAGTATTTT
TRBJ2-6 | TRBV18 | . | . | CASSQGSAGANVLTF | TGTGCCAGCTCACAGGGGTCGGCTGGGGCCAACGTCCTGACTTTC
TRBJ2-3 | TRBV5-1 | . | . | CASSLGLGATDTQYF | TGCGCCAGCAGCCTGGGGCTTGGAGCCACAGATACGCAGTATTTT
TRBJ2-5 | TRBV12-3/TRBV12-4 | many | . | CASSRPQRETQYF | TGTGCCAGCAGCCGCCCCCAACGGGAGACCCAGTACTTC
TRBJ2-5 | TRBV12-3/TRBV12-4 | few | . | CASSFGSYQETQYF | TGTGCCAGCAGTTTTGGCTCATATCAAGAGACCCAGTACTTC
TRBJ2-1 | TRBV5-1 | many | . | CASSDPGTFNNEQFF | TGCGCCAGCAGCGATCCCGGGACATTCAACAATGAGCAGTTCTTC
TRBJ2-2 | TRBV20-1 | many | TRBD1 | CSAATGGDGELFF | TGCAGTGCAGCGACAGGGGGAGACGGGGAGCTGTTTTTT
TRBJ2-2 | TRBV2 | many | TRBD1 | CASSRDRGSGELFF | TGTGCCAGCAGCCGGGACAGGGGCTCCGGGGAGCTGTTTTTT